The entry below gives a single TCR beta chain sequence along with its context. These data come from a study of T cells in Graves' hyperthyroidism and ophthalmopathy. Uncontrolled infection, other autoimmune disease, pregnancy or lactation disqualified patients from enrolment. Thyroid ultrasound and orbital computed tomography, with clinical symptoms and serum thyroxine and TRAb, informed diagnoses. RNA transcripts yielded amplified TCR beta CDR3 regions. Primed by the HTBI set, a first-round RT-PCR was run on the TCR CDR3. Using its own MiXCR run on the multiplex PCR reads, TCRdb lists one record per CDR3 protein. The table records approximately 640,000 distinct CDR3 sequences, nearly 45% of them present only once. Germline V gene data show CDR1 as SGHVS and CDR2 as FQNEAQ. The CDR3 length is 15 residues. The V and J ends lost 2 bases and 7 bases respectively, with 14 bases between them.

The rearrangement joins TRBV7-8 to TRBJ1-4; a possible D gene is TRBD1 (5 bases). Sequences were obtained from peripheral blood or thyroid tissue (not recorded which). The clonotype was recovered from an adult man with Graves' disease, either hyperthyroidism or ophthalmopathy (not recorded which). DNA of the CDR3: TGTGCCAGCAGCTTATTTCAGGGATGGGGTGAAAAACTGTTTTTT. It yields the protein CASSLFQGWGEKLFF.